The entry below gives a single TCR beta chain sequence along with its context. The antigen is undetermined. Sequenced with the Oncomine TCR Beta short-read assay was DNA taken from cultured CD4+ T cells. TCRdb fed the PCR reads into MiXCR, producing one record per CDR3 protein. The table records approximately 14,000 distinct CDR3 sequences, 53% of them present only once. This specimen comes from a study of vaccination and CD4 T cells after COVID-19. Trimming cost V 6 bases and J 2 bases; bases outside gene matches: 5. Germline V gene sequence: CDR1 DFQATT, CDR2 SNEGSKA (reference sequence). The CDR3 consists of 13 residues. The treatment: approximately nine-day PBMC culture with coronavirus spike peptide pools or control peptides (ViraFEST assay).

V and J are TRBV20-1 and TRBJ2-5, with 8 bases matching TRBD1. This material consisted of CD4+ T cells from blood, cultured in vitro, taken before SARS-CoV-2 vaccination. The receptor was isolated from a human donor who had recovered from COVID-19. DNA of the CDR3: TGCAGTGCAGGGGACAGGAAACAAGAGACCCAGTACTTC. This encodes CSAGDRKQETQYF.